This is a list of T cell receptor beta chains from one sample in a study of CD8+CD57+ T cells in acquired aplastic anemia. TCRdb itself ran the reads through MiXCR, one entry per CDR3 protein. The data contain approximately 220,000 distinct CDR3 sequences, 40% to 60% of them singletons. The sample comprised sorted CD4+, CD8+, or CD8+CD57+ T cells (not recorded which) from PBMCs. Source of these receptors: a human donor with aplastic anemia. Each CDR3 is given with its conserved first and last residue. The D gene is left open where the match is weak. The listing skips clone size in some rows; elsewhere it reads once, few, many or a size class.

CDR3 DNA: TGTGCCATCAGCCTTGGGAATGAGCAGTTCTTC
CDR3 protein: CAISLGNEQFF
D gene: NA
V gene: TRBV10-3
clone size: few
J gene: TRBJ2-1

CDR3 DNA: TGCAGCGCTGACATCTTTAGCGGGAGTGTCTACGAGCAGTACTTC
CDR3 protein: CSADIFSGSVYEQYF
D gene: TRBD2
V gene: TRBV29-1
clone size: NA
J gene: TRBJ2-7

CDR3 DNA: TGCGCCAGCAGCCAAGTCCCGGGACTAGCGGGAGGGCCCCAAGAGACCCAGTACTTC
CDR3 protein: CASSQVPGLAGGPQETQYF
D gene: TRBD2
V gene: TRBV9
clone size: NA
J gene: TRBJ2-5

CDR3 DNA: TGTGCCAGCAGTTCAACCGCCCCGGCAGGGGCAGATACGCAGTATTTT
CDR3 protein: CASSSTAPAGADTQYF
D gene: NA
V gene: TRBV7-3
clone size: many
J gene: TRBJ2-3

CDR3 DNA: TGTGCCAGCAGCCGCTCAGGGGGCGCGAGGAATGAGCAGTTCTTC
CDR3 protein: CASSRSGGARNEQFF
D gene: TRBD1
V gene: TRBV7-8
clone size: many
J gene: TRBJ2-1

CDR3 DNA: TGTGCCAGTAGTGTGGACAGCGCAAACACTGAAGCTTTCTTT
CDR3 protein: CASSVDSANTEAFF
D gene: NA
V gene: TRBV19
clone size: few
J gene: TRBJ1-1

CDR3 DNA: TGTGCCAGCAGCTCAGGGACTAGCGGGGGCGATGAGCAGTTCTTC
CDR3 protein: CASSSGTSGGDEQFF
D gene: TRBD2
V gene: TRBV7-8
clone size: NA
J gene: TRBJ2-1

CDR3 DNA: TGTGCCAGCAGGACGCCGGGACAGGCTGAAGCTTTCTTT
CDR3 protein: CASRTPGQAEAFF
D gene: TRBD1
V gene: TRBV7-2
clone size: NA
J gene: TRBJ1-1

CDR3 DNA: TGTGCCAGCAGCCAAAGACGGGGGTCCTCCTACAATGAGCAGTTCTTC
CDR3 protein: CASSQRRGSSYNEQFF
D gene: NA
V gene: TRBV28
clone size: few
J gene: TRBJ2-1

CDR3 DNA: TGCGCCAGCCGCCCAAGCGGCCCCCAAGATACGCAGTATTTT
CDR3 protein: CASRPSGPQDTQYF
D gene: NA
V gene: TRBV5-1
clone size: NA
J gene: TRBJ2-3

CDR3 DNA: TGTGCCAGCCACTCTAGGACGATCTACAATGAGCAGTTCTTC
CDR3 protein: CASHSRTIYNEQFF
D gene: NA
V gene: TRBV6-1
clone size: few
J gene: TRBJ2-1

CDR3 DNA: TGTGCCAGCAGCCCCAGGGGATACGAAAGGAATGAGCAGTTCTTC
CDR3 protein: CASSPRGYERNEQFF
D gene: NA
V gene: TRBV28
clone size: few
J gene: TRBJ2-1

CDR3 DNA: TGTGCCAGCTCACCAGCTACAGGGTTTCATGGCTACACCTTC
CDR3 protein: CASSPATGFHGYTF
D gene: NA
V gene: TRBV18
clone size: few
J gene: TRBJ1-2

CDR3 DNA: TGTGCCAGCAGTTTACGCCCCAGGGAGAGTGGACTGTTTTTT
CDR3 protein: CASSLRPRESGLFF
D gene: NA
V gene: TRBV12-3/TRBV12-4
clone size: many
J gene: TRBJ1-4

CDR3 DNA: TGTGCCAGCAGTGAAGGGGTGGCGGGACCCTACGAGCAGTACTTC
CDR3 protein: CASSEGVAGPYEQYF
D gene: NA
V gene: TRBV2
clone size: NA
J gene: TRBJ2-7

CDR3 DNA: TGCAGTGCTAGAAATAAGGTCGCCCGGATGAATTCACCCCTCCACTTT
CDR3 protein: CSARNKVARMNSPLHF
D gene: NA
V gene: TRBV20-1
clone size: NA
J gene: TRBJ1-6

CDR3 DNA: TGCGCCAGCAGCCCGGGACAGAAGGAAGATGAGCAGTTCTTC
CDR3 protein: CASSPGQKEDEQFF
D gene: TRBD1
V gene: TRBV5-1
clone size: many
J gene: TRBJ2-1

CDR3 DNA: TGTGCCATCTCCGGGACTAGCGGGGGGGCCTGGGAGACCCAGTACTTC
CDR3 protein: CAISGTSGGAWETQYF
D gene: TRBD2
V gene: TRBV10-3
clone size: NA
J gene: TRBJ2-5

CDR3 DNA: TGTGCCAGTAGTTCAGCGGCAGGGGGGGGGGATGGAGCCAAAAACATTCAGTACTTC
CDR3 protein: CASSSAAGGGDGAKNIQYF
D gene: NA
V gene: TRBV19
clone size: many
J gene: TRBJ2-4

CDR3 DNA: TGCAGCGTGGGGATCTCTGGAAACACCATATATTTT
CDR3 protein: CSVGISGNTIYF
D gene: NA
V gene: TRBV29-1
clone size: NA
J gene: TRBJ1-3

CDR3 DNA: TGTGCCACCAGGGAGCGGGCGGGCACCGGGGAGCTGTTTTTT
CDR3 protein: CATRERAGTGELFF
D gene: NA
V gene: TRBV24-1
clone size: NA
J gene: TRBJ2-2

CDR3 DNA: TGCAGTGCTAGAAACCCGGGACAGAGGGATGGCTACACCTTC
CDR3 protein: CSARNPGQRDGYTF
D gene: TRBD1
V gene: TRBV20-1
clone size: NA
J gene: TRBJ1-2

CDR3 DNA: TGTGCCAGCAGCGAGAGGGGAATCACTGAAGCTTTCTTT
CDR3 protein: CASSERGITEAFF
D gene: NA
V gene: TRBV9
clone size: NA
J gene: TRBJ1-1

CDR3 DNA: TGCAGTGCTAGAGATCAGGGGCGGCAGAACACCGGGGAGCTGTTTTTT
CDR3 protein: CSARDQGRQNTGELFF
D gene: NA
V gene: TRBV20-1
clone size: NA
J gene: TRBJ2-2

CDR3 DNA: TGTGCCAGCATGGGGACAGGGGGGTACGGCACTGAAGCTTTCTTT
CDR3 protein: CASMGTGGYGTEAFF
D gene: TRBD1
V gene: TRBV25-1
clone size: NA
J gene: TRBJ1-1

CDR3 DNA: TGCGCCAGCAGTGAGTCGAACGAGCAGTACTTC
CDR3 protein: CASSESNEQYF
D gene: NA
V gene: TRBV10-2
clone size: NA
J gene: TRBJ2-7

CDR3 DNA: TGTGCCAGCCTGCTCGGACAGGTGGGGTCCTACGAGCAGTACTTC
CDR3 protein: CASLLGQVGSYEQYF
D gene: TRBD1
V gene: TRBV5-5
clone size: many
J gene: TRBJ2-7

CDR3 DNA: TGTGCCAGCAGCTTGGGACTAGCGGGGGGCACAGATACGCAGTATTTT
CDR3 protein: CASSLGLAGGTDTQYF
D gene: TRBD2
V gene: TRBV7-2
clone size: many
J gene: TRBJ2-3

CDR3 DNA: TGTGCCAGCAGCTTAGACAGACGGTACAATGAGCAGTTCTTT
CDR3 protein: CASSLDRRYNEQFF
D gene: NA
V gene: TRBV11-2
clone size: once
J gene: TRBJ1-1

CDR3 DNA: TGTGCCAGCAGTGCCAATTTTTTGGGCTCTGGAAACACCATATATTTT
CDR3 protein: CASSANFLGSGNTIYF
D gene: NA
V gene: TRBV25-1
clone size: many
J gene: TRBJ1-3

CDR3 DNA: TGCGCCAGCAGTGAGTCGTTCAACTATGGCTACACCTTC
CDR3 protein: CASSESFNYGYTF
D gene: NA
V gene: TRBV10-1
clone size: many
J gene: TRBJ1-2

CDR3 DNA: TGTGCCACCAGCAGATTAGGACTAGCGGGATCCACAGATACGCAGTATTTT
CDR3 protein: CATSRLGLAGSTDTQYF
D gene: TRBD2
V gene: TRBV15
clone size: NA
J gene: TRBJ2-3

CDR3 DNA: TGCGCCAGCAGCTTGTCAGGGCAGAACTATGGCTACACCTTC
CDR3 protein: CASSLSGQNYGYTF
D gene: NA
V gene: TRBV5-1
clone size: NA
J gene: TRBJ1-2

CDR3 DNA: TGTGCCAGCAGCCACGCGGACAGGGTCTTCGGCCACACCTTC
CDR3 protein: CASSHADRVFGHTF
D gene: TRBD1
V gene: TRBV3-1
clone size: NA
J gene: TRBJ1-2

CDR3 DNA: TGTGCCAGCAGCGTAGTATCTCCGGCGGTGGGTGGCTACACCTTC
CDR3 protein: CASSVVSPAVGGYTF
D gene: NA
V gene: TRBV9
clone size: many
J gene: TRBJ1-2

CDR3 DNA: TGTGCCAGCAGCGCCCGGACGGGTAGCTCCTACGAGCAGTACTTC
CDR3 protein: CASSARTGSSYEQYF
D gene: NA
V gene: TRBV9
clone size: NA
J gene: TRBJ2-7

CDR3 DNA: TGTGCCAGCAGTGAAGGGGCCCAGGGGCGACTAGGGTTTAGCACAGATACGCAGTATTTT
CDR3 protein: CASSEGAQGRLGFSTDTQYF
D gene: NA
V gene: TRBV6-1
clone size: NA
J gene: TRBJ2-3

CDR3 DNA: TGTGCCAGCACCCTACAGGGGCCTCCTTCTAATCAGCCCCAGCATTTT
CDR3 protein: CASTLQGPPSNQPQHF
D gene: TRBD1
V gene: TRBV12-3/TRBV12-4
clone size: NA
J gene: TRBJ1-5

CDR3 DNA: TGCAGTGCTAGAGTTCGTACCGAGCAGTACTTC
CDR3 protein: CSARVRTEQYF
D gene: NA
V gene: TRBV20-1
clone size: NA
J gene: TRBJ2-7

CDR3 DNA: TGCAGTGCTACTCCGGGACAGGGAGGTTCACCCCTCCACTTT
CDR3 protein: CSATPGQGGSPLHF
D gene: TRBD1
V gene: TRBV20-1
clone size: NA
J gene: TRBJ1-6

CDR3 DNA: TGTGCCAGCAGATACTCGGGACTCTATGGCTACACCTTC
CDR3 protein: CASRYSGLYGYTF
D gene: NA
V gene: TRBV12-3/TRBV12-4
clone size: NA
J gene: TRBJ1-2

CDR3 DNA: TGCAGCATTGGCGGGGCGAGGAGGGAGACCCAGTACTTC
CDR3 protein: CSIGGARRETQYF
D gene: NA
V gene: TRBV29-1
clone size: NA
J gene: TRBJ2-5

CDR3 DNA: TGTGCCAGCAGCTTAGGGGGGGCTGAAGATACGCAGTATTTT
CDR3 protein: CASSLGGAEDTQYF
D gene: NA
V gene: TRBV11-3
clone size: many
J gene: TRBJ2-3

CDR3 DNA: TGCAGTGCCACGGACAGGGGTGAAAACATTCAGTACTTC
CDR3 protein: CSATDRGENIQYF
D gene: TRBD1
V gene: TRBV20-1
clone size: NA
J gene: TRBJ2-4

CDR3 DNA: TGTGCCAGCAGTGAAGCGGGCTCCCCGAGCGATGAAGCTTTCTTT
CDR3 protein: CASSEAGSPSDEAFF
D gene: NA
V gene: TRBV6-1
clone size: NA
J gene: TRBJ1-1

CDR3 DNA: TGCGCCAGCAGCCTCGACAGGCCCTCCTACGAGCAGTACTTC
CDR3 protein: CASSLDRPSYEQYF
D gene: NA
V gene: TRBV5-1
clone size: once
J gene: TRBJ2-7

CDR3 DNA: TGTGCCAGCAGTGAAGCGTCAGTTAGGGGAAACACCATATATTTT
CDR3 protein: CASSEASVRGNTIYF
D gene: NA
V gene: TRBV2
clone size: many
J gene: TRBJ1-3

CDR3 DNA: TGTGCCAGCTCACCGCTGGGAGGAGGGAAGAATGAAAAACTGTTTTTT
CDR3 protein: CASSPLGGGKNEKLFF
D gene: NA
V gene: TRBV18
clone size: NA
J gene: TRBJ1-4

CDR3 DNA: TGTGCCAGCAGCGTAGCGCAGGGGAGCTACACCTTC
CDR3 protein: CASSVAQGSYTF
D gene: NA
V gene: TRBV9
clone size: few
J gene: TRBJ1-2

CDR3 DNA: TGCGCCAGCAGTGGCTATAATTCACCCCTCCACTTT
CDR3 protein: CASSGYNSPLHF
D gene: NA
V gene: TRBV10-1
clone size: NA
J gene: TRBJ1-6

CDR3 DNA: TGTGCCAGCAGCGTAGGTAGTGATTCACCCCTCCACTTT
CDR3 protein: CASSVGSDSPLHF
D gene: NA
V gene: TRBV9
clone size: NA
J gene: TRBJ1-6

CDR3 DNA: TGTGCCAGCAGCGGAACCTACGAGCAGTACTTC
CDR3 protein: CASSGTYEQYF
D gene: NA
V gene: TRBV12-3/TRBV12-4
clone size: many
J gene: TRBJ2-7

CDR3 DNA: TGCAGTGCCCCGGTCAGGGGTAATGAAAAACTGTTTTTT
CDR3 protein: CSAPVRGNEKLFF
D gene: NA
V gene: TRBV20-1
clone size: many
J gene: TRBJ1-4

CDR3 DNA: TGTGCCAGCACCCCGGGACAGGGCACAGATACGCAGTATTTT
CDR3 protein: CASTPGQGTDTQYF
D gene: TRBD1
V gene: TRBV19
clone size: many
J gene: TRBJ2-3

CDR3 DNA: TGCGCCAGCAGCTTGTCAGAGAACACTGAAGCTTTCTTT
CDR3 protein: CASSLSENTEAFF
D gene: NA
V gene: TRBV5-1
clone size: NA
J gene: TRBJ1-1

CDR3 DNA: TGCGCCAGCAGCTTGGTAGGGGCTGGAAACACCATATATTTT
CDR3 protein: CASSLVGAGNTIYF
D gene: NA
V gene: TRBV5-1
clone size: many
J gene: TRBJ1-3

CDR3 DNA: TGCAGTGCGACGACCGGGACTAGCGGATACAATGAGCAGTTCTTC
CDR3 protein: CSATTGTSGYNEQFF
D gene: TRBD2
V gene: TRBV20-1
clone size: NA
J gene: TRBJ2-1

CDR3 DNA: TGTGCCAGCATCCAGGGAAGGTCTCATATGAACACTGAAGCTTTCTTT
CDR3 protein: CASIQGRSHMNTEAFF
D gene: NA
V gene: TRBV7-8
clone size: many
J gene: TRBJ1-1

CDR3 DNA: TGTGCCAGTAGTATTTATCGGACAGGGGCCTCTGGGGCCAACGTCCTGACTTTC
CDR3 protein: CASSIYRTGASGANVLTF
D gene: TRBD1
V gene: TRBV19
clone size: NA
J gene: TRBJ2-6